What follows are 20 T cell receptor delta chains derived from one specimen sequenced in a study of human gamma delta and Vdelta1 T cells. These receptors lack a known antigen. With CATT, TCRdb re-called clones from the PCR reads. This repertoire shows over 10,000 delta-chain clones, under 55% found once; its top ten account for approximately 1.5%. The material sequenced was Vdelta1 gamma-delta T cells from blood grown in culture (DOT cells). The receptors were sampled from a human donor in good health.

This rearrangement joins TRDV1 to TRDJ2, with 8 bases fitting TRDD3. The germline V gene has CDR1 TSWWSYY and CDR2 QGS. The CDR3 contains 23 residues. V lost 8 bases, J lost 2 bases, and 31 bases stayed unmatched. The CDR3: CALSRLIPTRGYPSVVLTAQLFF. In nucleotides, the CDR3 is TGTGCTCTTAGTCGATTAATTCCCACCCGGGGATACCCCTCGGTAGTCTTGACAGCACAACTCTTCTTT.

This rearrangement joins TRDV1 to TRDJ1, with D tentatively TRDD3 (5 bases). Looked up from germline, CDR1 is TSWWSYY and CDR2 is QGS. The CDR3 has 18 residues. V shed 0 bases and J shed 5 bases, with 22 bases lying between them. This CDR3 is CALGELVVRLVGRDKLIF. CDR3 DNA sequence: TGTGCTCTTGGGGAACTAGTAGTGCGCTTGGTGGGGAGGGATAAACTCATCTTT.

This chain links TRDV1 with TRDJ1; perhaps TRDD2 as D (6 bases). V lost 4 bases and J lost 2, with 35 bases in between. Germline V lookup: CDR1 TSWWSYY, CDR2 QGS. The CDR3 has 22 amino acids. CDR3 sequence (DNA): TGTGCTCTTGGGGGACGCCCGGCCTTCCCACCTCCAGGGGAAAGGTGGACCGATAAACTCATCTTT. It is translated as CALGGRPAFPPPGERWTDKLIF.

The chain joins TRDV1 to TRDJ1; tentatively, D is TRDD3 (5 bases). The CDR3 runs to 18 residues. Deletions cut 0 bases from V and 5 bases from J, with 22 bases between. The V gene's germline CDR1 is TSWWSYY and CDR2 QGS. The CDR3 DNA follows: TGTGCTCTTGGGGAACTAGTTGCGGATAGGGTCTCTGTAGATAAACTCATCTTT. Translating it yields CALGELVADRVSVDKLIF.

Concerning this clone itself: The junction departs from germline at one end; a sequencing error may be responsible. The V call is TRDV1, the J call TRDJ1, with 10 bases aligning to TRDD3. This CDR3 spans 15 amino acids. CDR1 is TSWWSYY, CDR2 QGS, per germline. The CDR3 DNA follows: TGTGCTCTTGGGGAAGCTTTGGGGGATACCGTTAAACTCATCTTT. Residues: CALGEALGDTVKLIF.

The chain joins TRDV1 to TRDJ2; D perhaps matches TRDD3 (5 bases). The CDR3 totals 18 residues. With 2 bases removed from V and 0 bases from J, the gap between germline ends came to 16 bases. Germline V CDR1 and CDR2: TSWWSYY, QGS. The CDR3: CALGEGYRGFALTAQLFF. CDR3 DNA: TGTGCTCTTGGGGAAGGTTACCGGGGGTTTGCTTTGACAGCACAACTCTTCTTT.

The rearrangement joins TRDV1 to TRDJ1; 9 bases are a match to TRDD3. The CDR3 sequence is 22 residues long. CDR1 and CDR2 (germline): TSWWSYY, QGS. After removal of 5 bases from V and 0 bases from J, the junction contained 25 bases not matched to a gene. CDR3 DNA: TGTGCTCTTGGGAAGGGGCATTCCCGCCGGGGATACGCTCACTTGTACACCGATAAACTCATCTTT. This gives the protein CALGKGHSRRGYAHLYTDKLIF.

V gene TRDV1 combines with J gene TRDJ1; D could derive from TRDD2 or TRDD3 (6 bases each). Trimming took 5 bases from V and 2 from J, leaving 27 bases between them. Per germline, CDR1 TSWWSYY and CDR2 QGS. The CDR3 is 19 residues long. The CDR3 DNA is TGTGCTCTTGGGCTTCCTCCGGTACTGGGATCCGACGGAACCGATAAACTCATCTTT. The encoded protein is CALGLPPVLGSDGTDKLIF.

The J gene is TRDJ1, the V gene TRDV1; 11 nucleotides match TRDD3. The CDR3 extends over 24 amino acids. Germline lookup yields CDR1 TSWWSYY and CDR2 QGS. Losses at the gene ends were 0 bases for V and 0 bases for J; bases not matched to a gene: 24. The chain's CDR3 is CALGELATRSSVLGDNPDTDKLIF. In DNA, the CDR3 is TGTGCTCTTGGGGAACTAGCAACGAGATCCTCGGTACTGGGGGATAACCCCGACACCGATAAACTCATCTTT.

Within the sample, this clone is medium-sized (0.01 to 0.1%). Other DNA sequences in the same sample also yield this CDR3. The rearrangement joins TRAV29/DV5 to TRDJ1, with D possibly TRDD2 on 5 matching bases. In germline, CDR1 is NSMFDY, CDR2 ISSIKDK. CDR3 size: 20 residues. V was cut by 5 bases and J by 2 bases, with 34 bases left in between. CDR3 amino acids: CAAPLDVLPIELYYTDKLIF. In nucleotides, the CDR3 is TGTGCAGCCCCTCTAGATGTTCTTCCCATCGAGTTGTACTATACCGATAAACTCATCTTT.

V is TRDV1 and J is TRDJ1; 13 bases align to TRDD3. After removal of 2 bases from V and 0 bases from J, the junction contained 15 bases not matched to a gene. The CDR3 covers 21 residues. Germline V gene sequence: CDR1 TSWWSYY, CDR2 QGS. In DNA form, the CDR3 reads TGTGCTCTTGGGGAAGATGTGCCCCCGTACTGGGGGATACGGTACACCGATAAACTCATCTTT. Amino acids: CALGEDVPPYWGIRYTDKLIF.

The V call is TRDV1, the J call TRDJ1; D is possibly TRDD3 (7 bases). V lost 4 bases and J 5 bases, leaving 26 bases between the germline ends. CDR1 TSWWSYY and CDR2 QGS come from the germline V gene. The length of the CDR3 is 18 residues. The CDR3 region is CALGAPFHLVLGKDKLIF. CDR3 nucleotides: TGTGCTCTTGGGGCACCCTTCCACCTTGTACTGGGGAAGGATAAACTCATCTTT.

The chain employs TRDV1 and TRDJ1; 9 bases are shared with TRDD3. Trimming took 1 base from V and 0 from J; bases not matched to a gene: 18. Looked up from germline, CDR1 is TSWWSYY and CDR2 is QGS. This CDR3 has 21 residues. CDR3 loop: CALGEPPTGFTGGLYTDKLIF. As DNA, the CDR3 is TGTGCTCTTGGGGAACCTCCTACCGGGTTTACTGGGGGACTGTACACCGATAAACTCATCTTT.

The J gene is TRDJ1, the V gene TRDV1; D is unresolved. The CDR3 covers 15 residues. Germline V gene data show CDR1 as TSWWSYY and CDR2 as QGS. The germline V and J ends were trimmed by 1 base and 2 bases, with 11 bases remaining between them. This CDR3 reads CALGEQSGRTDKLIF. CDR3 sequence (DNA): TGTGCTCTTGGGGAACAATCTGGAAGGACCGATAAACTCATCTTT.

This clone was counted a few times. The chain couples TRDV1 to TRDJ1; 7 bases fit TRDD3. The germline V gene has CDR1 TSWWSYY and CDR2 QGS. J gave up 0 bases and V 2 bases, and 18 bases lay outside the gene matches. The CDR3 loop spans 20 amino acids. Here the CDR3 DNA reads TGTGCTCTTGGGGAATGGTCCCATTCCCCGGGTACTGGGGACACCGATAAACTCATCTTT. Amino acid sequence: CALGEWSHSPGTGDTDKLIF.

V gene TRDV1 combines with J gene TRDJ1, with 12 nucleotides matching TRDD3. CDR3 size: 24 residues. Looked up from germline, CDR1 is TSWWSYY and CDR2 is QGS. The J segment lost 3 bases and the V segment lost 2 bases, leaving 28 bases of the junction unmatched. This CDR3 is CALGEVPPFSGKYWGIPPPDKLIF. DNA of the CDR3: TGTGCTCTTGGGGAAGTGCCCCCCTTCTCGGGAAAATACTGGGGGATACCTCCCCCCGATAAACTCATCTTT.

This sequence joins TRDV1 and TRDJ2; TRDD3 aligns across 7 bases. This CDR3 has 19 amino acids. Germline assignment: CDR1 TSWWSYY and CDR2 QGS. After removal of 1 base from V and 7 bases from J, the junction contained 18 bases not matched to a gene. As DNA, the CDR3 is TGTGCTCTTGGGGAACCTAGGTCTCTGGGGATATTCCCCCAAGCACAACTCTTCTTT. As protein: CALGEPRSLGIFPQAQLFF.

The J gene is TRDJ1, the V gene TRDV1, with 9 bases aligning to TRDD3. The CDR3 runs 20 residues. Germline-derived CDR1 and CDR2 are TSWWSYY and QGS. V trimming: 0 bases; J trimming: 3 bases; junction bases outside the gene matches: 17. The CDR3 sequence is CALGELGGTPWGYASDKLIF. In nucleotides, the CDR3 is TGTGCTCTTGGGGAACTAGGAGGGACCCCTTGGGGATACGCGTCCGATAAACTCATCTTT.

V is TRDV1 and J is TRDJ1; D gene ambiguous. The CDR3 extends over 17 amino acids. The V and J ends lost 1 base and 1 base respectively, with 16 bases between them. Germline values: CDR1 TSWWSYY, CDR2 QGS. The CDR3 nucleotides are TGTGCTCTTGGGGAACCGGAGTACCCCTCTCTCACCGATAAACTCATCTTT. Translating it yields CALGEPEYPSLTDKLIF.

This chain uses TRDV1 with TRDJ1; D gene uncertain. The V gene's germline CDR1 is TSWWSYY and CDR2 QGS. Trimming removed 0 bases from V and 1 base from J, with 33 bases in between. The CDR3 covers 23 residues. The CDR3 nucleotides are TGTGCTCTTGGGGAACTCCCTCCCCACAATGGGAGGATCGTAATCCCTCTCACCGATAAACTCATCTTT. As protein: CALGELPPHNGRIVIPLTDKLIF.